The 7 T cell receptor beta chains listed next were all sequenced from one sample in a study of shared clonotypes between healthy human individuals. The method was immunoSEQ multiplex PCR; TCRdb's version includes in-frame clones alone and lacks a portion of them. The table has around 550,000 clones, roughly 95% seen once. Positively selected for CCR7, the CD45RO-negative cells used as naive CD8 cells excluded terminally differentiated effector memory CD45RA+ cells. Sequenced input: naive CD8+ T cells sorted from blood. The source of these receptors is a woman younger than 45 in good health.

V is TRBV30 and J is TRBJ2-7; 8 nucleotides line up with TRBD1. Germline V gene lookup returns CDR1 GTSNPN and CDR2 SVGIG (reference sequence). The trim removed 0 bases at V and 2 bases at J, leaving 12 bases unmatched. The CDR3 is made up of 17 amino acids. CDR3 nucleotide sequence: TGTGCCTGGAGTGTGGGTGGCGGGACAGGCCGACCCTACGAGCAGTACTTC. Its translation: CAWSVGGGTGRPYEQYF.

The genes are TRBV5-5 and TRBJ2-7; the match to TRBD1 covers 10 bases. There are 14 residues in the CDR3. V trimming: 4 bases; J trimming: 2 bases; junction bases outside the gene matches: 3. Germline-derived CDR1 and CDR2 are SGHKS and YYEKEE (reference sequence). DNA of the CDR3: TGTGCCAGCAGCCACGGGACAGGGGCCTACGAGCAGTACTTC. Encoded protein: CASSHGTGAYEQYF. The full variable domain, its missing parts supplied by reference TRBV5-5 and TRBJ2-7, is DAGVTQSPTHLIKTRGQQVTLRCSPISGHKSVSWYQQVLGQGPQFIFQYYEKEERGRGNFPDRFSARQFPNYSSELNVNALLLGDSALYLCASSHGTGAYEQYFGPGTRLTVT.

J is TRBJ2-5 and V is TRBV5-6; D tentatively fits TRBD1 or TRBD2 (6 bases each). Looked up from germline, CDR1 is SGHDT and CDR2 is YYEEEE. This CDR3 is built from 14 residues. Between the trimmed V and J ends, which lost 0 bases and 5 bases, there was a span of 11 bases. The CDR3 protein is CASSLGGGLETQYF. For the CDR3, the DNA is TGTGCCAGCAGCTTGGGTGGGGGGCTGGAGACCCAGTACTTC.

A word on this clone: Other DNA sequences in this specimen translate into the identical CDR3. The rearrangement joins TRBV28 to TRBJ1-1; D gene unclear. Germline CDR1 is MDHEN and CDR2 is SYDVKM. This CDR3 is 11 amino acids long. V was clipped by 4 bases and J by 1 base, with 1 base between them. The DNA for the CDR3 is TGTGCCAGCAGTTCGAACACTGAAGCTTTCTTT. Its translation: CASSSNTEAFF.

The chain uses TRBV5-1 and TRBJ1-1; TRBD1 aligns across 8 bases. The CDR3 is 15 amino acids. V shed 0 bases, J shed 2 bases, and the junction held 3 bases outside the gene matches. CDR1 SGHRS and CDR2 YFSETQ come from the germline V gene. CDR3 in DNA: TGCGCCAGCAGCTTGGTCGGGACAGGAAACACTGAAGCTTTCTTT. This encodes CASSLVGTGNTEAFF.

The chain employs TRBV6-5 and TRBJ2-7; 7 positions match TRBD2. Germline V gene lookup returns CDR1 MNHEY and CDR2 SVGAGI. Trimming removed 6 bases from V and 4 bases from J; junction bases left unmatched: 6. This CDR3 spans 13 amino acids. The CDR3 loop is CASRRTSLYEQYF. CDR3 nucleotides: TGTGCCAGCAGACGGACTAGTTTGTACGAGCAGTACTTC.

The J gene is TRBJ2-7, the V gene TRBV10-1; no clear D. CDR3 length equals 12 residues. CDR1 is WNHNN and CDR2 is SYGVQD in the germline V gene (reference sequence). V was cut by 7 bases and J by 5 bases, with 12 bases left in between. The CDR3 spells CASIIPSHEQYF. The DNA for the CDR3 is TGCGCCAGCATAATCCCTTCCCACGAGCAGTACTTC.